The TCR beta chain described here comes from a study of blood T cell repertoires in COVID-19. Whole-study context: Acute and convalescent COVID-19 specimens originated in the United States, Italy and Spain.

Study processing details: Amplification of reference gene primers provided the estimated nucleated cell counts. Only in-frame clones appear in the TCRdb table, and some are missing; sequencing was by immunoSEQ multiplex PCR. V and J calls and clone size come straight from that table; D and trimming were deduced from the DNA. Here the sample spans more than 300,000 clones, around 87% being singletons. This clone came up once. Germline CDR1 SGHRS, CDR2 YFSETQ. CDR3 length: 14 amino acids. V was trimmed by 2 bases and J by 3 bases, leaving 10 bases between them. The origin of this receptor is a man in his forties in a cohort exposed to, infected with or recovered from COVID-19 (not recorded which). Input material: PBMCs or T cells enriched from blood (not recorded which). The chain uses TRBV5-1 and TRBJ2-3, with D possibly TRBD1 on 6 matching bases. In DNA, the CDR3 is TGCGCCAGCAGCTTACAGGGTCAAACAGATACGCAGTATTTT. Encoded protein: CASSLQGQTDTQYF.